This is a list of T cell receptor beta chains from one sample in a study of Ad26.COV2.S vaccination and SARS-CoV-2 variants. Data came from immunoSEQ multiplex PCR; TCRdb stores just in-frame clones and leaves some out. The table shows about 500,000 clones, with 89% occurring only once. This specimen was peripheral blood, taken in a trial of Ad26.COV2.S vaccine versus placebo. The receptors here all came from a person aged 18-60 years who received the Ad26.COV2.S COVID-19 vaccine or a placebo. Each CDR3 is given with its conserved first and last residue. A D gene is named only where the DNA matches it firmly. For some rows the clone size is stated as once, few or many, or as a class when expanded; others skip it.

v_call	j_call	clone_size	d_call	cdr3_aa	cdr3_nt
TRBV12-5	TRBJ2-1	NA	NA	CASGSTRLNEQFF	TGTGCTAGTGGTTCCACAAGACTCAATGAGCAGTTCTTC
TRBV27	TRBJ1-4	NA	NA	CASSPRVPTNEKLFF	TGTGCCAGCAGTCCCAGGGTTCCAACTAATGAAAAACTGTTTTTT
TRBV5-4	TRBJ2-5	NA	TRBD1	CATGQGGETQYF	TGTGCCACTGGACAGGGAGGAGAGACCCAGTACTTC
TRBV7-2	TRBJ1-6	NA	NA	CASSPTEDTYNSPLHF	TGTGCCAGCAGTCCTACAGAGGATACCTATAATTCACCCCTCCACTTT
TRBV19	TRBJ1-1	NA	NA	CASSTGKINTEAFF	TGTGCCAGTAGTACTGGCAAAATAAACACTGAAGCTTTCTTT
TRBV7-9	TRBJ1-2	NA	TRBD1	CASSKGQGVYGYTF	TGTGCCAGCAGCAAAGGACAGGGGGTCTATGGCTACACCTTC
TRBV19	TRBJ2-2	NA	NA	CASSRWTVNTGELFF	TGTGCCAGTAGTAGATGGACGGTGAACACCGGGGAGCTGTTTTTT
TRBV7-6	TRBJ2-7	NA	TRBD2	CASSLGVGRGLGEQYF	TGTGCCAGCAGCTTAGGGGTGGGGAGGGGACTAGGTGAGCAGTACTTC
TRBV4-2	TRBJ2-2	NA	NA	CASSRTGVETGELFF	TGTGCCAGCAGCCGTACGGGAGTCGAAACCGGGGAGCTGTTTTTT
TRBV28	TRBJ1-2	NA	TRBD1	CASSFRTGGLGYTF	TGTGCCAGCAGTTTCCGCACAGGGGGCCTTGGCTACACCTTC
TRBV3-1/TRBV3-2	TRBJ1-2	once	TRBD1	CASSHASATGGFYTF	TGTGCCAGCAGCCACGCCTCGGCGACAGGGGGCTTCTACACCTTC
TRBV13	TRBJ1-2	NA	NA	CASSVGLGHYGYTF	TGTGCCAGCAGTGTCGGACTGGGTCACTATGGCTACACCTTC
TRBV11-1	TRBJ2-5	NA	TRBD2	CASSAPGTIHQETQYF	TGTGCCAGCAGCGCTCCCGGGACTATTCACCAAGAGACCCAGTACTTC
TRBV14	TRBJ1-4	NA	NA	CASSRGKGLGEKLFF	TGTGCCAGCAGCCGAGGGAAGGGCCTAGGCGAAAAACTGTTTTTT